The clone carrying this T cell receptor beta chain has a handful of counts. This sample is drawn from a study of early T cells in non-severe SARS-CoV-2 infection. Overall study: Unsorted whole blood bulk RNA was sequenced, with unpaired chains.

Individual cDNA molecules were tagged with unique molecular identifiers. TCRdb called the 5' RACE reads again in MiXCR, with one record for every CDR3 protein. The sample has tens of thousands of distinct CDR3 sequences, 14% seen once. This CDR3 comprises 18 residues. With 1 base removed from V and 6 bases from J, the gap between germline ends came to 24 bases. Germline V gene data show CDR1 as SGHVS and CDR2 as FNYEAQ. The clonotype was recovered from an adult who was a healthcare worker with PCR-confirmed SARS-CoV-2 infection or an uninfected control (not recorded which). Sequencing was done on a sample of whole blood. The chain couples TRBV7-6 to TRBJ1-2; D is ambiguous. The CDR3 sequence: CASSLDFSQTRTCHGYTF. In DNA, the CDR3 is TGTGCCAGCAGCTTAGACTTCAGCCAGACTCGTACTTGCCATGGCTACACCTTC.